Listed below are T cell receptor beta chains from one sample, sequenced in a study of neurological immune-mediated disorders. TCRdb itself ran the 5' RACE reads through MiXCR, one entry per CDR3 protein. The table lists roughly 56,000 distinct CDR3 sequences, about an eighth of them singletons. The specimen sequenced was PBMCs. All receptors derive from a man aged 55 to 70 in good health. The CDR3 runs from the conserved cysteine through the conserved F or W. The order of the fields is J gene, V gene, clone size, D gene, CDR3 DNA, CDR3 protein. A D gene is named only where the DNA matches it firmly. Size values are once, few and many counts, or a class for expanded clones, and some rows have none.

TRBJ1-6 | TRBV12-3/TRBV12-4 | many | NA | TGTGCCAGCAGTTCGGGGGGGGTGCAACCCCTCCACTTT | CASSSGGVQPLHF
TRBJ1-5 | TRBV12-3/TRBV12-4 | many | NA | TGTGCCAGCAGTCCCGGGACCGGCTTTCAGCCCCAGCATTTT | CASSPGTGFQPQHF
TRBJ2-1 | TRBV2 | many | TRBD2 | TGTGCCAGCAGGGGGACTAGCGGCCGCAATGAGCAGTTCTTC | CASRGTSGRNEQFF
TRBJ2-5 | TRBV7-7 | many | NA | TGTGCCAGCAGCCCAAGGGGGTCCCTAGGAACCCAGTACTTC | CASSPRGSLGTQYF
TRBJ2-2 | TRBV12-3/TRBV12-4 | NA | NA | TGTGCCAACAGTTTATTGGCCGGGACCGGGGATCTGTTTTTT | CANSLLAGTGDLFF
TRBJ1-1 | TRBV4-2 | NA | NA | TGTGCCAGCAGCCCACTTGGGATGAACACTGAAGCTTTCTTT | CASSPLGMNTEAFF
TRBJ1-1 | TRBV7-2 | many | NA | TGTGCCAGCAGCTCTATATCCCTGGGCAGTGAAGCTTTCTTT | CASSSISLGSEAFF
TRBJ1-2 | TRBV7-2 | many | TRBD1 | TGTGCCAGCAGCCCCACAGGGGGTCTCGGCTACACCTTC | CASSPTGGLGYTF
TRBJ2-7 | TRBV29-1 | many | NA | TGCAGCGTTGTTCACGGGAACTCCTACGAGCAGTACTTC | CSVVHGNSYEQYF
TRBJ1-1 | TRBV4-3 | many | TRBD1 | TGCGCCAGCGGCCAAGGGACAGTGAACACTGAAGCTTTCTTT | CASGQGTVNTEAFF
TRBJ1-3 | TRBV5-4 | many | TRBD1 | TGTGCCAGCAGGGACGGGACAGCTGGAAACACCATATATTTT | CASRDGTAGNTIYF
TRBJ1-4 | TRBV20-1 | many | NA | TGCAGTGCTAGAGACCTAGACGCCGACCTAACTTTTAATGAAAAACTGTTTTTT | CSARDLDADLTFNEKLFF
TRBJ2-3 | TRBV3-1 | many | TRBD1 | TGTGCCAGCAGCCAATTCGGGACAGGGGCCCTAGGATCGCAGTATTTT | CASSQFGTGALGSQYF
TRBJ2-3 | TRBV5-8 | many | NA | TGTGCCAGCAGCTTCGACAACACAGATACGCAGTATTTT | CASSFDNTDTQYF
TRBJ1-3 | TRBV30 | many | NA | TGTGGATTAGGGGGGATTGCTGGAAACACCATATATTTT | CGLGGIAGNTIYF
TRBJ1-5 | TRBV7-2 | many | NA | TGTGCCAGCAGCTCCCGGGGGAAGGAGCCCCAGCATTTT | CASSSRGKEPQHF
TRBJ2-7 | TRBV4-3 | many | TRBD2 | TGCGCCAGCAGCCAAGAACTAGCGGGTGCCTCCTACGAGCAGTACTTC | CASSQELAGASYEQYF
TRBJ2-5 | TRBV24-1 | NA | NA | TGTGCCACCCGGGACGGGGAGACCCAGTACTTC | CATRDGETQYF
TRBJ1-1 | TRBV19 | NA | TRBD1 | TGTGCCAGCGGGACAGGCCCTATGCTTACTGAAGCTTTCTTT | CASGTGPMLTEAFF